This is a list of T cell receptor beta chains from one sample in a study of cytomegalovirus exposure and HLA in healthy donors. Assay: immunoSEQ multiplex PCR; the TCRdb copy retains only in-frame clones and omits some. The repertoire includes over 200,000 clones, over 65% of them detected once, and roughly 2.5% sits in the top ten. The sample consisted of PBMCs. Receptors were obtained from a woman aged 55-75 years in good health and CMV-seropositive. The CDR3 runs from the conserved cysteine through the conserved F or W. D genes are given only for firm matches. Size is omitted from some rows. Given values are once, few, many or a class for expanded clones.

d_call,clone_size,v_call,j_call,cdr3_aa,cdr3_nt
.,.,TRBV7-9,TRBJ1-1,CSSSLASFRGDTEAFF,TGTTCCAGCAGCTTAGCGAGTTTCCGGGGGGACACTGAAGCTTTCTTT
TRBD2,.,TRBV30,TRBJ2-3,CAWNTILSGSPDTQYF,TGTGCCTGGAACACAATTTTAAGCGGGAGTCCAGATACGCAGTATTTT
.,few,TRBV11-2,TRBJ2-3,CASSHTDTQYF,TGTGCCAGCAGCCACACAGATACGCAGTATTTT
TRBD1,.,TRBV18,TRBJ2-3,CASSPPRTGSPTDTQYF,TGTGCCAGCTCACCACCTAGGACAGGGTCCCCCACAGATACGCAGTATTTT
.,few,TRBV7-9,TRBJ1-2,CASSLQGSPNYGYTF,TGTGCCAGCAGCTTACAGGGTTCCCCCAACTATGGCTACACCTTC
.,.,TRBV28,TRBJ1-4,CASSGRGSDEKLFF,TGTGCCAGCAGTGGCCGGGGGTCTGATGAAAAACTGTTTTTT
.,.,TRBV5-1,TRBJ1-1,CASRLREGENAEAFF,TGCGCCAGCAGACTCAGGGAGGGCGAGAACGCTGAAGCTTTCTTT
.,.,TRBV6-1,TRBJ1-4,CASSESFAGLKKLFF,TGTGCCAGCAGTGAATCGTTTGCAGGGCTTAAAAAACTGTTTTTT
.,.,TRBV9,TRBJ2-1,CASSVAPRAHQGDEQFF,TGTGCCAGCAGCGTAGCTCCAAGAGCCCATCAGGGCGATGAGCAGTTCTTC
TRBD2,once,TRBV2,TRBJ2-7,CASRTGTSAYEQYF,TGTGCCAGCAGAACCGGGACTAGCGCCTACGAGCAGTACTTC
TRBD1,.,TRBV7-9,TRBJ1-3,CASSPRDRQSGNTIYF,TGTGCCAGCAGCCCCCGGGACAGGCAATCTGGAAACACCATATATTTT
.,.,TRBV6-5,TRBJ1-2,CASSYSRRYGYTF,TGTGCCAGCAGTTACTCAAGGAGGTATGGCTACACCTTC